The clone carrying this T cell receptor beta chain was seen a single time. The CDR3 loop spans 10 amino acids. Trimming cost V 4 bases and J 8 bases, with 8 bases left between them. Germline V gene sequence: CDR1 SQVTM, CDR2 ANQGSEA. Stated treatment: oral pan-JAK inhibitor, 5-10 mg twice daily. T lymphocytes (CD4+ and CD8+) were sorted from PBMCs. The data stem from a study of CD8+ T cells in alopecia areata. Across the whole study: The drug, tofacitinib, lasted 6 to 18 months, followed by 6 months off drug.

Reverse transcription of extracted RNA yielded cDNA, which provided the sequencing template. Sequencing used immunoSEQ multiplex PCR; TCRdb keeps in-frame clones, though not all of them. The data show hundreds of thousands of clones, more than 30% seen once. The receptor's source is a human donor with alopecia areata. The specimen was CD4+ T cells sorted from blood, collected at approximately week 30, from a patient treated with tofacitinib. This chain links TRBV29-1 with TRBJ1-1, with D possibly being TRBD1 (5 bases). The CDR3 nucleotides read TGCAGCGTTGTGGGGGAGGAAGCTTTCTTT. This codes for CSVVGEEAFF.